These 2 T cell receptor beta chains originate from one sample sequenced in a study of Graves' ophthalmopathy and Graves' hyperthyroidism. RNA served as the template for amplifying TCR beta CDR3 regions. Following a first-round RT-PCR that used HTBI primers, a second-round multiplex PCR was carried out. TCRdb redid the calling of the multiplex PCR reads with MiXCR, one entry per CDR3 protein. The table records a few hundred thousand distinct CDR3 sequences, roughly 17% of them present only once. The specimen sequenced was peripheral blood. The receptors derive from an adult man with Graves' ophthalmopathy.

For this clonotype: Compared with germline, one end of the junction differs, possibly owing to a read error. CDR3 in DNA: TGTGCCACCAGCAGATTATCCAGCTACGAGCAGTGCTTC. This codes for CATSRLSSYEQCF. The chain links TRBV15 to TRBJ2-7; D is uncertain. The CDR3 spans 13 residues. The germline V gene has CDR1 LNHNV and CDR2 YYDKDF (reference sequence).

This clonotype was picked up many times. The V call is TRBV5-1, the J call TRBJ1-1; 9 bases fit TRBD1. J was trimmed by 1 base and V by 7 bases; bases with no gene match: 5. The CDR3 extends over 14 amino acids. CDR1 is SGHRS and CDR2 is YFSETQ in the germline V gene. DNA for the CDR3: TGCGCCAGCCGGTCGACAGGGGGGAACACTGAAGCTTTCTTT. It encodes CASRSTGGNTEAFF.